This section outlines one TCR beta chain sequence together with its context. Its antigen is still unknown. This entry belongs to a study of shared clonotypes between healthy human individuals. Whole-study results and caveats: Clonotype sharing levels among donors were expected to vary with sequencing depth. Estimated richness was generally greater in naive than memory subsets.

Genomic DNA of each subset was evenly split across several immunoSEQ plates. Sequencing was performed with immunoSEQ multiplex PCR; in TCRdb, only in-frame clones are kept and a portion is missing. The table includes 780,000 or so clones, around 70% detected once. Looked up from germline, CDR1 is MGHRA and CDR2 is YSYEKL. V lost 5 bases and J 5 bases, leaving 21 bases between the germline ends. The CDR3 sequence is 16 residues long. Recent acute infections and vaccinations were absent in the healthy HIV-negative adult donors. This chain uses TRBV4-1 with TRBJ2-5, with D perhaps matching TRBD2 (6 bases). The sequence derives from a woman under 40 in good health. What was sequenced was memory CD4+ T cells sorted from blood. Indicated subset: CD45RA-negative fraction. CDR3 protein: CASSSRRDFRGETQYF. In DNA form, the CDR3 reads TGCGCCAGCAGCTCTAGACGGGACTTCCGCGGCGAGACCCAGTACTTC.